Listed below are T cell receptor beta chains from one sample, sequenced in a study of intratumoral heterogeneity in liver cancer. TCRdb's table, derived via immunoSEQ multiplex PCR, lists solely in-frame clones and lacks some. Of over 5,000 clones listed, under 60% are singletons. This material consisted of tumor tissue, taken before any cancer treatment. The receptors come from a man in his 70s with hepatocellular carcinoma. Both conserved end residues are part of each CDR3. A D gene is named only where the DNA matches it firmly. Clone size is stated in some rows and not others, as once, few, many or a class when expanded.

v_call	clone_size	d_call	j_call	cdr3_aa	cdr3_nt
TRBV30	NA	NA	TRBJ2-1	CAWSSRGGIRVSYNEQFF	TGTGCCTGGAGTTCAAGGGGGGGGATCAGGGTTTCCTACAATGAGCAGTTCTTC
TRBV4-2	NA	NA	TRBJ2-5	CASSQDSSSTQGRETQYF	TGTGCCAGCAGCCAAGATTCGTCTAGCACACAAGGACGAGAGACCCAGTACTTC
TRBV4-1	NA	TRBD1	TRBJ1-6	CASSRAGGHSPLHF	TGCGCCAGCAGCCGGGCAGGGGGTCATTCACCCCTCCACTTT
TRBV7-9	NA	NA	TRBJ2-3	CASSPRGTDTQYF	TGTGCCAGCAGCCCGAGGGGGACAGATACGCAGTATTTT
TRBV12-5	NA	NA	TRBJ1-2	CASGLDETAYGYTF	TGTGCTAGTGGTTTGGATGAGACAGCCTATGGCTACACCTTC
TRBV6-5	NA	TRBD2	TRBJ2-3	CVATGAGGLYTQYF	TGTGTCGCGACGGGAGCGGGGGGGCTATATACGCAGTATTTT
TRBV4-3	few	NA	TRBJ1-1	CASSQVGAPEAFF	TGCGCCAGCAGCCAAGTCGGTGCGCCCGAAGCTTTCTTT
TRBV10-1	NA	NA	TRBJ2-3	CASSERGGGNPDTQYF	TGCGCCAGCAGTGAGAGGGGAGGGGGGAATCCAGATACGCAGTATTTT
TRBV6-5	medium-sized	NA	TRBJ1-2	CASQAAGYGYTF	TGTGCCAGTCAGGCCGCGGGCTATGGCTACACCTTC
TRBV7-2	medium-sized	TRBD1	TRBJ2-3	CASGTGWADTQYF	TGTGCCAGCGGGACAGGGTGGGCAGATACGCAGTATTTT
TRBV25-1	few	TRBD1	TRBJ2-3	CASTGTGYTDTQYF	TGTGCCAGCACAGGGACAGGGTACACAGATACGCAGTATTTT
TRBV28	NA	TRBD1	TRBJ1-1	CASRTGDEGTNTEAFF	TGTGCCAGCCGGACAGGGGACGAGGGGACGAACACTGAAGCTTTCTTT
TRBV7-3	few	NA	TRBJ1-6	CASSRDTNSPLHF	TGTGCCAGCAGCCGGGATACAAATTCACCCCTCCACTTT
TRBV12-3/TRBV12-4	NA	NA	TRBJ1-1	CASSPPGIPAFF	TGTGCCAGCAGCCCCCCCGGAATCCCGGCTTTCTTT
TRBV24-1	NA	NA	TRBJ2-1	CATSDFGLTEQFF	TGTGCCACCAGTGATTTTGGGTTGACTGAGCAGTTCTTC
TRBV5-6	few	TRBD1	TRBJ1-2	CASSPRSAGGYGYTF	TGTGCCAGCAGCCCGAGGTCCGCAGGGGGCTATGGCTACACCTTC
TRBV2	NA	NA	TRBJ1-6	CASTGPGPPLHF	TGTGCCAGCACCGGACCTGGACCACCCCTCCACTTT
TRBV5-1	NA	TRBD2	TRBJ2-1	CASSLELADSGEQFF	TGCGCCAGCAGCTTGGAACTAGCGGATTCGGGTGAGCAGTTCTTC
TRBV23-1	NA	TRBD2	TRBJ2-1	CASTWSGSNEQFF	TGCGCCAGCACATGGAGCGGGAGCAATGAGCAGTTCTTC
TRBV27	NA	TRBD2	TRBJ2-1	CASSPISSGLYNEQFF	TGTGCCAGCAGTCCGATCTCTAGCGGGTTATACAATGAGCAGTTCTTC
TRBV5-1	NA	TRBD1	TRBJ2-1	CASSTFLGQGNPNEQFF	TGCGCCAGCAGCACATTTCTGGGACAGGGCAACCCGAATGAGCAGTTCTTC
TRBV11-2	NA	TRBD2	TRBJ2-6	CASSNRLAGGSGANVLTF	TGTGCCAGCAGCAACAGACTAGCGGGGGGTTCCGGGGCCAACGTCCTGACTTTC
TRBV7-9	NA	TRBD2	TRBJ2-3	CASSLLAGAGTDTQYF	TGTGCCAGCAGCTTACTAGCGGGGGCTGGCACAGATACGCAGTATTTT
TRBV20-1	NA	TRBD1	TRBJ1-2	CSASPDRAGYTF	TGCAGTGCTAGTCCGGACAGGGCGGGCTACACCTTC
TRBV6-5	NA	NA	TRBJ1-6	CASSPRSSYNSPLHF	TGTGCCAGCAGTCCCCGTAGCTCCTATAATTCACCCCTCCACTTT
TRBV4-1	NA	NA	TRBJ2-2	CASSPYHGLGTTGELFF	TGCGCCAGCAGCCCGTATCATGGCTTGGGAACCACCGGGGAGCTGTTTTTT
TRBV6-6	NA	NA	TRBJ1-2	CASSYFLGNVGYTF	TGTGCCAGCAGTTACTTTCTGGGTAACGTTGGCTACACCTTC
TRBV29-1	few	NA	TRBJ1-1	CSGSWGANTEAFF	TGCAGCGGCAGTTGGGGGGCGAACACTGAAGCTTTCTTT
TRBV5-1	NA	NA	TRBJ1-5	CASSLGGQPDQPQHF	TGCGCCAGCAGCTTGGGAGGGCAACCCGATCAGCCCCAGCATTTT
TRBV29-1	NA	TRBD1	TRBJ1-2	CSAKDREYYGYTF	TGCAGCGCAAAGGACAGGGAGTACTATGGCTACACCTTC
TRBV28	once	NA	TRBJ1-1	CASSFPGYTEAFF	TGTGCCAGCAGTTTCCCCGGATACACTGAAGCTTTCTTT
TRBV6-6	few	NA	TRBJ1-2	CASSSPSGSYTF	TGTGCCAGCAGTTCACCCAGCGGCAGCTACACCTTC
TRBV9	NA	NA	TRBJ2-7	CASSVDGDLSYEQYF	TGTGCCAGCAGCGTAGACGGGGACCTCTCCTACGAGCAGTACTTC
TRBV7-9	medium-sized	NA	TRBJ1-2	CASSLEPVLNYGYTF	TGTGCCAGCAGCTTAGAACCAGTACTTAACTATGGCTACACCTTC
TRBV5-8	NA	TRBD2	TRBJ2-5	CASTLAASGETQYF	TGTGCCAGCACCCTAGCGGCTAGTGGAGAGACCCAGTACTTC
TRBV19	NA	NA	TRBJ1-4	CASSQWRGANEKLFF	TGTGCCAGTAGTCAGTGGCGGGGTGCTAATGAAAAACTGTTTTTT
TRBV7-9	NA	NA	TRBJ2-1	CASSLRQKDEQFF	TGTGCCAGCAGCCTCAGACAAAAGGATGAGCAGTTCTTC
TRBV19	NA	TRBD1	TRBJ1-2	CASSKQGALDGYTF	TGTGCCAGTAGCAAACAGGGGGCTCTGGATGGCTACACCTTC
TRBV7-9	once	NA	TRBJ1-6	CASSRDTGSNSPLHF	TGTGCCAGCAGTCGGGACACTGGTTCCAATTCACCCCTCCACTTT
TRBV2	NA	TRBD2	TRBJ2-7	CASGAGTSGEQYF	TGTGCCAGCGGGGCCGGGACTAGCGGGGAGCAGTACTTC
TRBV11-3	NA	NA	TRBJ2-3	CASSQNTDTQYF	TGTGCCAGCAGCCAAAACACAGATACGCAGTATTTT
TRBV30	medium-sized	NA	TRBJ2-7	CAWSNPRGHEQYF	TGTGCCTGGAGTAACCCCCGGGGCCACGAGCAGTACTTC
TRBV5-6	medium-sized	NA	TRBJ2-6	CASSLAGPPGSGANVLTF	TGTGCCAGCAGCTTGGCAGGGCCCCCTGGCTCTGGGGCCAACGTCCTGACTTTC
TRBV15	NA	NA	TRBJ1-6	CATSRAGINSPLHF	TGTGCCACCAGCAGAGCTGGGATTAATTCACCCCTCCACTTT
TRBV4-1	once	NA	TRBJ2-7	CASSQVGTLIYEQYF	TGCGCCAGCAGCCAAGTAGGGACATTAATCTACGAGCAGTACTTC
TRBV7-6	NA	TRBD2	TRBJ2-3	CASSGASGGRDTQYF	TGTGCCAGCAGCGGCGCTAGCGGGGGGAGAGATACGCAGTATTTT
TRBV5-6	NA	NA	TRBJ1-2	CASSHPRAQTRGYTF	TGTGCCAGCAGCCACCCCCGGGCCCAGACACGGGGCTACACCTTC
TRBV5-1	NA	NA	TRBJ1-2	CASSLGGINYGYTF	TGCGCCAGCAGCTTGGGGGGCATCAACTATGGCTACACCTTC
TRBV6-5	NA	NA	TRBJ1-2	CASKEGDYGYTF	TGTGCCAGCAAGGAGGGCGACTATGGCTACACCTTC
TRBV28	NA	TRBD1	TRBJ1-2	CASSSGGLLNGYTF	TGTGCCAGCAGCTCAGGGGGGTTATTGAATGGCTACACCTTC
TRBV4-3	NA	NA	TRBJ1-6	CASSQGGGGNSPLHF	TGCGCCAGCAGCCAAGGGGGCGGGGGTAATTCACCCCTCCACTTT
TRBV11-3	NA	NA	TRBJ2-5	CASRGGQQETQYF	TGTGCCAGCAGGGGGGGGCAGCAAGAGACCCAGTACTTC
TRBV10-3	NA	TRBD2	TRBJ2-2	CAISGLAGRSTNTGELFF	TGTGCCATCAGTGGACTAGCGGGCCGAAGCACGAACACCGGGGAGCTGTTTTTT
TRBV7-2	NA	NA	TRBJ2-2	CASSLQNWGWTGELFF	TGTGCCAGCAGCCTTCAAAACTGGGGTTGGACCGGGGAGCTGTTTTTT
TRBV7-6	medium-sized	NA	TRBJ1-1	CASSLGTEAFF	TGTGCCAGCAGCTTAGGGACTGAAGCTTTCTTT
TRBV9	large	TRBD1	TRBJ2-5	CASSLRDRGLETQYF	TGTGCCAGCAGCCTTCGGGACAGGGGATTAGAGACCCAGTACTTC
TRBV2	NA	TRBD1	TRBJ2-2	CASRLDRGITGELFF	TGTGCCAGCAGATTGGACAGGGGGATAACCGGGGAGCTGTTTTTT
TRBV4-1	NA	TRBD1	TRBJ2-7	CASSLLGTGGDEQYF	TGCGCCAGCAGCCTGTTAGGGACAGGGGGCGACGAGCAGTACTTC